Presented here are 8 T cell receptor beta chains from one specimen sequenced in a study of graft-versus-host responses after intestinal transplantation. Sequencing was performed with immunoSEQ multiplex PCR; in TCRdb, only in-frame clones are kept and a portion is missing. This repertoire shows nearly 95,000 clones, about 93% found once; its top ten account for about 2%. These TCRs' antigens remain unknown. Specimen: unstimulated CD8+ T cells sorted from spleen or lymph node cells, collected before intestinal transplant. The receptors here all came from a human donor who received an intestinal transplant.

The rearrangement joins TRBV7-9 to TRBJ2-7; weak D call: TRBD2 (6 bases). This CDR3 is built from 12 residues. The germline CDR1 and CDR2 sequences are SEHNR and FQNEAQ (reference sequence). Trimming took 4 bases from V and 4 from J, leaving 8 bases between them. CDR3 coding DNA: TGTGCCAGCAGCTCGGCGGGGTACGAGCAGTACTTC. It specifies CASSSAGYEQYF. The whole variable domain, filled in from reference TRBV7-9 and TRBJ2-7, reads DTGVSQNPRHKITKRGQNVTFRCDPISEHNRLYWYRQTLGQGPEFLTYFQNEAQLEKSRLLSDRFSAERPKGSFSTLEIQRTEQGDSAMYLCASSSAGYEQYFGPGTRLTVT.

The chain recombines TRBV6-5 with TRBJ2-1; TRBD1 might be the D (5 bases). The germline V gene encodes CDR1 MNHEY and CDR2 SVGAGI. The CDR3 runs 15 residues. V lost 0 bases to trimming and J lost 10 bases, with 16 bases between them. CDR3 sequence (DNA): TGTGCCAGCAGTTACTCCATCACAGGTGGTCGGGAGCAGTTCTTC. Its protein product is CASSYSITGGREQFF.

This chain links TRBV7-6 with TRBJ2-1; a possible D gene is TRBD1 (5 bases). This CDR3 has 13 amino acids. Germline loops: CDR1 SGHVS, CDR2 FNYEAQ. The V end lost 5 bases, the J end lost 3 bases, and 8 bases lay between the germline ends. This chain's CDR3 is CASSDDSYNEQFF. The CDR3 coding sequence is TGTGCCAGCAGCGACGACAGCTACAATGAGCAGTTCTTC.

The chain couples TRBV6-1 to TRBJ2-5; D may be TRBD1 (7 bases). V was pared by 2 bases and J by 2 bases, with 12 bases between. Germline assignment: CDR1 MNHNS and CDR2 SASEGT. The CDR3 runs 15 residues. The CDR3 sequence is CASSESRGVQETQYF. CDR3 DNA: TGTGCCAGCAGTGAAAGCAGGGGGGTTCAAGAGACCCAGTACTTC.

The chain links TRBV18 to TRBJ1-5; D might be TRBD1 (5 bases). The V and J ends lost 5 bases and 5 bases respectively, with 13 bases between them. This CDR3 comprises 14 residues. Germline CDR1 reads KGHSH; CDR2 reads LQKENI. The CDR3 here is CASSVQGSDQPQHF. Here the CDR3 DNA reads TGTGCCAGCTCAGTCCAGGGTTCCGATCAGCCCCAGCATTTT. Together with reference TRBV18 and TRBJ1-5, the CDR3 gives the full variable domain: NAGVMQNPRHLVRRRGQEARLRCSPMKGHSHVYWYRQLPEEGLKFMVYLQKENIIDESGMPKERFSAEFPKEGPSILRIQQVVRGDSAAYFCASSVQGSDQPQHFGDGTRLSIL.

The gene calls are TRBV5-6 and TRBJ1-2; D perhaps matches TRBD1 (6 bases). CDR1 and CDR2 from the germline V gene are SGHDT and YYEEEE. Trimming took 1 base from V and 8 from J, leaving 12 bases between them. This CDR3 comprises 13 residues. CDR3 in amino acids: CASSLSVQGGYTF. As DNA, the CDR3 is TGTGCCAGCAGCTTGTCTGTACAGGGCGGCTACACCTTC.

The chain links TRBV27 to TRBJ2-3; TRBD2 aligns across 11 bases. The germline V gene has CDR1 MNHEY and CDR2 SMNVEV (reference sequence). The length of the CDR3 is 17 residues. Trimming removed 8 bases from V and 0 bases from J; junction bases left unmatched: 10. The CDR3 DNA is TGTGCCAGCGCGCACCTGACTAGCGGGGCGAGCACAGATACGCAGTATTTT. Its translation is CASAHLTSGASTDTQYF.

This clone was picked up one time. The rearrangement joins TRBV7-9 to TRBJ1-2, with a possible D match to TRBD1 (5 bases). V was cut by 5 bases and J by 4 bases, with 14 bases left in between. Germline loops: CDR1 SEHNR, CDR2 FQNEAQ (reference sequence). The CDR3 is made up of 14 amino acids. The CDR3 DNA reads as TGTGCCAGCAGCACCAGTCAGGGTCTCTATGGCTACACCTTC. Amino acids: CASSTSQGLYGYTF.